This T cell receptor (beta chain) was recorded in a study of blood T cell repertoires in COVID-19. Data came from immunoSEQ multiplex PCR; TCRdb stores just in-frame clones and leaves some out. The table shows a few hundred thousand clones, with roughly 82% occurring only once. Trimming removed 8 bases at V and 3 bases at J, with 10 bases between. The CDR3 has 13 residues. Germline V CDR1 and CDR2: LNHNV, YYDKDF (reference sequence). The specimen sequenced was peripheral blood. This sequence originates from a woman aged 40 to 49 who had recovered from COVID-19. The chain carries TRBV15 and TRBJ1-4, with D tentatively TRBD1 (6 bases). The CDR3 sequence: CATRDRPNEKLFF. Here the CDR3 DNA reads TGTGCCACCCGAGACAGGCCTAATGAAAAACTGTTTTTT.